This T cell receptor (beta chain) was recovered during a study of immune reconstitution after stem cell transplant in scleroderma. TCRdb redid the calling of the RT-PCR reads with MiXCR, one entry per CDR3 protein. Among approximately 3,500 distinct CDR3 sequences listed, approximately 5.9% were seen once. Per the germline V gene, CDR1 is DFQATT and CDR2 is SNEGSKA (reference sequence). V lost 2 bases and J lost 4; bases outside the gene matches: 0. The CDR3 extends over 13 amino acids. Sampling was performed before or after autologous hematopoietic stem cell transplantation (not recorded which). The chain employs TRBV20-1 and TRBJ2-3; TRBD2 aligns across 10 bases. The source is a female donor with systemic sclerosis. The CDR3 DNA reads TGCAGTGCTAGACTAGCGGGAGCAGATACGCAGTATTTT. Its translation is CSARLAGADTQYF.